The sequence of this T cell receptor beta chain was determined in a study of T cells in Graves' hyperthyroidism and ophthalmopathy. Amplification of TCR beta CDR3 regions was performed using RNA transcripts as template. First-round RT-PCR with HTBI primers amplified the TCR CDR3 region. In TCRdb, the multiplex PCR reads were re-called with MiXCR into one record per CDR3 protein. In the table there are some 180,000 distinct CDR3 sequences, roughly a sixth of which are singletons. The PBMCs had their origin in roughly 10 ml of fresh peripheral blood. This clonotype was seen ten or more times. This TCR came from a woman aged 45 to 65 with Graves' hyperthyroidism. The sample was blood.

CDR3 DNA: TGTGCCAGCAGTTACTCTTGGCGTACCGGGGAGCTGTTTTTT. Translation gives CASSYSWRTGELFF. The J gene is TRBJ2-2, the V gene TRBV6-5; the D is unclear. The CDR3 contains 14 residues. Per the germline V gene, CDR1 is MNHEY and CDR2 is SVGAGI. Trimming cost V 0 bases and J 5 bases, with 7 bases left between them.